Listed here is a single T cell receptor (beta chain). Its antigen is currently unknown. J gave up 5 bases and V 3 bases, and 6 bases lay outside the gene matches. The CDR3 is 14 amino acids. In germline, CDR1 is SGHAT, CDR2 FQNNGV. These data originate in a study of T cell repertoires in ileal Crohn's disease. Study as a whole: About half received postoperative treatment, roughly twelve with thiopurines and 15 to 20 anti-TNF. Whole-study results and caveats: Clonality above 26.8% at surgery always came with endoscopic recurrence. Compared with non-smokers, active smokers at surgery showed more clonal expansions.

Clones were sequenced by immunoSEQ multiplex PCR, and TCRdb holds only the in-frame ones, with some missing. Found here are 15,000 or so clones, about 90% of them singletons; the top ten hold roughly 3.3%. The sample taken for sequencing was ileal tissue. This sequence was found in an adult with Crohn's disease. The chain carries TRBV11-2 and TRBJ2-5, with 7 bases fitting TRBD2. For the CDR3, the DNA is TGTGCCAGCAGCTTGAGCGGGGTGGCGGAGACCCAGTACTTC. This translates into CASSLSGVAETQYF. The full variable domain, its missing parts supplied by reference TRBV11-2 and TRBJ2-5, is EAGVAQSPRYKIIEKRQSVAFWCNPISGHATLYWYQQILGQGPKLLIQFQNNGVVDDSQLPKDRFSAERLKGVDSTLKIQPAKLEDSAVYLCASSLSGVAETQYFGPGTRLLVL.